Below, 9 T cell receptor beta chains from the same sample are listed, as sequenced in a study of human T cells and chemical hapten exposure. Each CDR3 protein gets one entry after TCRdb re-called the RACE reads with MiXCR. The repertoire holds about 69,000 distinct CDR3 sequences, with 10% as singletons. Time point given: patch test 2, 6 weeks after DPC sensitization. Treatment given: therapeutic diphenylcyclopropenone sensitization with weekly scalp DPC. The sequences come from whole blood, collected in connection with sensitization to the hapten diphenylcyclopropenone (DPC). The origin of the receptors is a woman aged 45-65 years with alopecia areata. Some clones in this sample may be carry-over from other donors' samples.

The chain combines TRBV20-1 with TRBJ2-7; 11 bases are shared with TRBD2. Per germline, CDR1 DFQATT and CDR2 SNEGSKA (reference sequence). The CDR3 loop spans 15 amino acids. Germline trimming cut 0 bases from V and 4 bases from J; bases unmatched to any gene: 5. The CDR3 region has the DNA TGCAGTGCTAGAGATTTTACTAGCGGGAGTTACGAGCAGTACTTC. The encoded protein is CSARDFTSGSYEQYF.

This clonotype was seen many times. V is TRBV7-3 and J is TRBJ2-2; D not resolved. The germline V gene encodes CDR1 SGHTA and CDR2 FQGTGA. This CDR3 spans 13 amino acids. The V and J ends lost 1 base and 4 bases respectively, with 4 bases between them. CDR3 sequence: CASSLSSTGELFF. The CDR3 nucleotides are TGTGCCAGCAGCTTAAGCAGCACCGGGGAGCTGTTTTTT. The whole variable domain, filled in from reference TRBV7-3 and TRBJ2-2, reads GAGVSQTPSNKVTEKGKYVELRCDPISGHTALYWYRQSLGQGPEFLIYFQGTGAADDSGLPNDRFFAVRPEGSVSTLKIQRTERGDSAVYLCASSLSSTGELFFGEGSRLTVL.

The chain carries TRBV6-5 and TRBJ2-6, with a weak D call TRBD2 (5 bases). The length of the CDR3 is 15 residues. Germline loops: CDR1 MNHEY, CDR2 SVGAGI. V lost 4 bases and J 1 base, leaving 8 bases between the germline ends. The CDR3 DNA sequence: TGTGCCAGCAGTTCATGGAGGTCTGGGGCCAACGTCCTGACTTTC. It specifies CASSSWRSGANVLTF.

On this clonotype itself: A read error may be the cause here, since a much bigger clone is one base away. The chain joins TRBV6-1 to TRBJ1-5; D not certain. Germline values: CDR1 MNHNS, CDR2 SASEGT. This CDR3 is 17 amino acids long. For the CDR3, the DNA is TGTGCCGGCAGTGCCGATTACGGGGTCTATAGCAATCAGCCCCAGCATTTT. Amino acid sequence: CAGSADYGVYSNQPQHF.

This clonotype occurred many times. The chain carries TRBV6-6 and TRBJ2-5; no clear D. The germline V and J ends were trimmed by 5 bases and 4 bases, with 14 bases remaining between them. Germline loops: CDR1 MNHNY, CDR2 SVGAGI (reference sequence). The length of the CDR3 is 14 residues. CDR3 amino acids: CASSQSTFTETQYF. The CDR3 coding sequence is TGTGCCAGCAGTCAATCGACTTTTACAGAGACCCAGTACTTC.

This clonotype was picked up many times. The V and J genes are TRBV12-3 or TRBV12-4 and TRBJ1-2, with 10 bases matching TRBD1. The junction had 1 base not matched to a gene; V was cut back by 1 base and J by 5 bases. This CDR3 region has 14 residues. The CDR3 is CASSLGTGGYGYTF. CDR3 bases: TGTGCCAGCAGTTTAGGGACAGGGGGTTATGGCTACACCTTC.

This clonotype was observed many times. The V and J genes are TRBV3-1 and TRBJ2-1; D is ambiguous. This CDR3 has 12 amino acids. V lost 1 base and J 10 bases, leaving 8 bases between the germline ends. Germline lookup yields CDR1 LGHDT and CDR2 YNNKEL (reference sequence). The CDR3 coding sequence is TGTGCCAGCAGCCAAGTCACTTTAGAGCAGTTCTTC. It encodes CASSQVTLEQFF.

In this sample, this clonotype turned up many times. The V call is TRBV12-3 or TRBV12-4, the J call TRBJ2-5; TRBD1 aligns across 7 bases. The V and J ends lost 7 bases and 2 bases, in that order; junction bases with no gene match: 10. This CDR3 region has 15 residues. The CDR3 DNA sequence: TGTGCCAGCACCCAACAAACGACAGGGCAAGAGACCCAGTACTTC. Translated, it gives CASTQQTTGQETQYF.

The chain combines TRBV27 with TRBJ2-1, with 12 nucleotides matching TRBD2. The CDR3 length is 19 residues. CDR1 MNHEY and CDR2 SMNVEV come from the germline V gene (reference sequence). Losses at the gene ends were 5 bases for V and 0 bases for J; bases not matched to a gene: 11. The CDR3 DNA is TGTGCCAGCAGTCCGCGACTAGCGGGAGCCTCCAGCTCCTACAATGAGCAGTTCTTC. Its protein product is CASSPRLAGASSSYNEQFF.